The 15 T cell receptor beta chains below all came from one sample that was sequenced in a study of beta chain features in type 1 diabetes (dated by TCRdb to about 2018). The library came from the immunoSEQ multiplex PCR assay. The entire amount of isolated RNA was reverse transcribed using the High Capacity cDNA Reverse Transcription Kit, so the sequenced TCRB transcripts were expressed ones. TCRdb provides this immuneACCESS table in a form limited to in-frame rearrangements. Some clones are lacking; in checked studies, under half of them reflect an unresolved V gene, and why the rest are absent is not known. Across this sample there are fewer than 150,000 clones, with 6.9% seen only once. The top ten hold about 1.3% of the sample. The sample consisted of central memory CD4+ T cells from blood. The receptors shown here come from a woman in her 30s in good health.

This clone was counted a few times. The chain has TRBV4-2 and TRBJ2-4, with 7 bases that match TRBD2. Germline V gene data show CDR1 as LGHNA and CDR2 as YNFKEQ. CDR3 length: 17 amino acids. V gave up 4 bases and J gave up 0 bases; unmatched junction bases: 9. The CDR3 loop reads CASSPEREGRAKNIQYF. CDR3 DNA: TGTGCCAGCAGCCCGGAGAGGGAGGGGCGAGCCAAAAACATTCAGTACTTC.

This clone occurred a few times. V usage is TRBV28 and J usage is TRBJ2-1; 9 nucleotides align to TRBD2. J gave up 12 bases and V 5 bases, and 8 bases lay outside the gene matches. Germline values: CDR1 MDHEN, CDR2 SYDVKM. The CDR3 spans 13 residues. The CDR3 DNA follows: TGTGCCAGCAGTAAGTCTAGCGGGATCGTGCAGTTCTTC. Translation: CASSKSSGIVQFF. The full variable domain, completed using reference TRBV28 and TRBJ2-1, is DVKVTQSSRYLVKRTGEKVFLECVQDMDHENMFWYRQDPGLGLRLIYFSYDVKMKEKGDIPEGYSVSREKKERFSLILESASTNQTSMYLCASSKSSGIVQFFGPGTRLTVL.

The genes are TRBV7-9 and TRBJ2-2, with 7 bases matching TRBD2. The V and J ends lost 3 bases and 4 bases, in that order; junction bases with no gene match: 8. This CDR3 has 16 residues. Germline values: CDR1 SEHNR, CDR2 FQNEAQ (reference sequence). CDR3 in DNA: TGTGCCAGCAGCTTGATGGCGGGAGTATCCACCGGGGAGCTGTTTTTT. Encoded protein: CASSLMAGVSTGELFF.

The genes are TRBV27 and TRBJ2-7, with 8 bases aligning to TRBD1. V lost 5 bases and J lost 0; bases outside the gene matches: 6. CDR3 length: 15 amino acids. The V gene's germline CDR1 is MNHEY and CDR2 SMNVEV (reference sequence). Here the CDR3 DNA reads TGTGCCAGCAGTGCGTGGGGGACAGGCTCCTACGAGCAGTACTTC. Its protein product is CASSAWGTGSYEQYF.

The V call is TRBV27, the J call TRBJ1-5; D might be TRBD1 (6 bases). The V end was cut by 8 bases, the J end by 3 bases, with 17 bases between. Germline-derived CDR1 and CDR2 are MNHEY and SMNVEV (reference sequence). This CDR3 is built from 15 residues. The CDR3 protein is CASRPGGGYNQPQHF. The CDR3 bases are TGTGCCAGCCGCCCGGGAGGGGGTTACAATCAGCCCCAGCATTTT.

Details on this clone: Other DNA sequences in this sample translate to the same CDR3. This chain connects TRBV7-9 to TRBJ1-3; 8 bases fit TRBD1. After removal of 1 base from V and 3 bases from J, the junction contained 5 bases not matched to a gene. Germline CDR1 and CDR2: SEHNR and FQNEAQ (reference sequence). The CDR3 sequence is 16 residues long. The CDR3 DNA sequence: TGTGCCAGCAGCTTAGACAGGGGGACCTTTGGAAACACCATATATTTT. It is translated as CASSLDRGTFGNTIYF.

The J gene is TRBJ2-5, the V gene TRBV12-5; D ambiguous. V was trimmed by 2 bases and J by 3 bases, leaving 7 bases between them. CDR1 LGHNT and CDR2 FRNRAP come from the germline V gene. This CDR3 region has 13 residues. The DNA for the CDR3 is TGTGCTAGTGGTTTGTGGTCAGAAGAGACCCAGTACTTC. Encoded protein: CASGLWSEETQYF.

The chain recombines TRBV5-1 with TRBJ2-1, with D possibly matching TRBD2 (6 bases). The CDR3 runs 16 residues. The V and J ends lost 0 bases and 0 bases respectively, with 10 bases between them. CDR1 and CDR2 (germline): SGHRS, YFSETQ. The CDR3 DNA reads TGCGCCAGCAGCTTGGCCGGAGGGAGCTCCTACAATGAGCAGTTCTTC. This gives the protein CASSLAGGSSYNEQFF. Full variable domain (missing parts from reference TRBV5-1 and TRBJ2-1): KAGVTQTPRYLIKTRGQQVTLSCSPISGHRSVSWYQQTPGQGLQFLFEYFSETQRNKGNFPGRFSGRQFSNSRSEMNVSTLELGDSALYLCASSLAGGSSYNEQFFGPGTRLTVL.

CDR3 nucleotide sequence: TGTGCCACCGGGAAGGGAGGGGGAGAGACCCAGTACTTC. This codes for CATGKGGGETQYF. This chain uses TRBV7-2 with TRBJ2-5, with D possibly matching TRBD2 (7 bases). CDR1 is SGHTA, CDR2 FQGNSA, per germline. Trimming removed 10 bases at V and 4 bases at J, with 16 bases between. The length of the CDR3 is 13 residues.

The table lists this clone with many counts. The V gene is TRBV30, the J gene TRBJ2-7, with 11 bases matching TRBD1. Germline CDR1 reads GTSNPN; CDR2 reads SVGIG (reference sequence). The ends lost 3 bases at V and 1 base at J; junction bases unmatched: 2. CDR3 size: 14 residues. CDR3 bases: TGTGCCTGGAGGGGACAGGGGGTGTCCTACGAGCAGTACTTC. This gives the protein CAWRGQGVSYEQYF.

The chain links TRBV15 to TRBJ1-2; D possibly corresponds to TRBD1 (6 bases). V gave up 5 bases and J gave up 0 bases, with 19 bases separating them. CDR1 and CDR2 from the germline V gene are LNHNV and YYDKDF (reference sequence). The length of the CDR3 is 17 residues. CDR3 DNA: TGTGCCACCAGCTTATTACCTAGGGGGGGGCCTAACTATGGCTACACCTTC. This gives the protein CATSLLPRGGPNYGYTF.

In its sample, this clone was seen a few times. The chain employs TRBV18 and TRBJ2-5, with TRBD2 identical over 8 bases. Germline V lookup: CDR1 KGHSH, CDR2 LQKENI. Unmatched junction bases numbered 5, after V lost 0 bases and J lost 5 bases. The CDR3 sequence is 15 residues long. The CDR3 is CASSPPPGGPETQYF. As DNA, the CDR3 is TGTGCCAGCTCACCACCGCCGGGAGGGCCCGAGACCCAGTACTTC.

This chain's CDR3 is CASSSGRGARKLFF. The CDR3 DNA sequence: TGTGCCAGCAGCTCCGGTCGGGGGGCTCGGAAACTGTTTTTT. The rearrangement links TRBV7-2 to TRBJ1-4, with D perhaps matching TRBD1 (6 bases). The CDR3 has 14 amino acids. V was cut by 4 bases and J by 11 bases, with 17 bases left in between. Germline V gene sequence: CDR1 SGHTA, CDR2 FQGNSA.

This clone was counted a few times. The rearrangement joins TRBV6-5 to TRBJ1-2; TRBD1 aligns across 9 bases. Germline assignment: CDR1 MNHEY and CDR2 SVGAGI. With V trimmed by 8 bases and J by 2 bases, 3 bases remained unmatched. The CDR3 covers 13 residues. The CDR3 nucleotides read TGTGCCAGCTCCGGACAGGGGAACTATGGCTACACCTTC. Translated: CASSGQGNYGYTF.

Many counts were recorded for this clone. V usage is TRBV7-2 and J usage is TRBJ2-5, with 14 bases lining up with TRBD2. Germline V CDR1 and CDR2: SGHTA, FQGNSA. This CDR3 is 16 amino acids long. The V segment lost 2 bases and the J segment 4 bases; nucleotides outside the gene matches: 3. CDR3 region: CASSLSGLAGGETQYF. CDR3 bases: TGTGCCAGCAGCTTATCTGGACTAGCGGGAGGAGAGACCCAGTACTTC.